These T cell receptor beta chains were read from a single sample in a study of regulatory T cells in long-lasting Graves disease. TCRdb reprocessed the multiplex PCR reads via MiXCR and lists one record per CDR3 protein. The sample includes 550,000 to 600,000 distinct CDR3 sequences, around 16% seen only once; the top ten take 12%. This same sample was also part of a study on T cells in Graves' hyperthyroidism and ophthalmopathy.

The specimen was peripheral blood mononuclear cells (PBMCs), collected at new diagnosis, from a patient treated with antithyroid drugs. These receptor sequences come from a man aged 18 to 30 with Graves disease. Each CDR3 is given with its conserved first and last residue. Each record gives: V gene, clone size, D gene, J gene, CDR3 DNA, CDR3 protein. D genes are given only for firm matches. For some rows the clone size is stated as once, few or many, or as a class when expanded; others skip it.

TRBV2	many	NA	TRBJ1-1	TGTGCCAGCATACGAGCACAGAGCAACACTGAAGCTTTCTTT	CASIRAQSNTEAFF
TRBV29-1	once	TRBD2	TRBJ2-2	TGCAGCGTTAAGCGGGAGGGCCTCGCCGGGGAGCTGTTTTTT	CSVKREGLAGELFF
TRBV12-3/TRBV12-4	many	TRBD1	TRBJ1-1	TGTGCCAGCAGTACTACAGGGGGCACTGAAGCTTTCTTT	CASSTTGGTEAFF
TRBV7-9	few	TRBD2	TRBJ2-7	TGTGCCAGCAGCTTAGTGAGTTTACTAGCGGGCGTACCGTCCTACGAGCAGTACTTC	CASSLVSLLAGVPSYEQYF
TRBV24-1	few	TRBD2	TRBJ2-1	TGTGCCACCAGTGATGCTTTCGGCGGGAGCGGACCCTACAATGAGCAGTTCTTC	CATSDAFGGSGPYNEQFF
TRBV7-8	many	NA	TRBJ2-7	TGTGCCAGCAGCTTAGACGGACCCGCGCGATTCGACGAGCAGTACTTC	CASSLDGPARFDEQYF
TRBV29-1	NA	NA	TRBJ2-1	TGCAGCGTTATCGGACAGACCTACAATGAGCAGTTCTTC	CSVIGQTYNEQFF
TRBV6-5	many	NA	TRBJ2-7	TGTGCCAGCAGTTACTCCGGCTCCTACGAGCAGTACTTC	CASSYSGSYEQYF
TRBV6-2/TRBV6-3	many	TRBD2	TRBJ2-1	TGTGCCGCGACTAGCGGGAGGACCTACAATGAGCAGTTCTTC	CAATSGRTYNEQFF
TRBV19	NA	NA	TRBJ1-5	TGTGCCAGTAGTTATGGGCGGGGGGTTGGGCAGCCCCAGCATTTT	CASSYGRGVGQPQHF
TRBV5-5	many	NA	TRBJ1-1	TGTGCCAGCAGCACCGGATCTGGAGGGACTGAAGCTTTCTTT	CASSTGSGGTEAFF
TRBV3-1	NA	NA	TRBJ1-1	TGTGCCAGCAGCCAAGATTGGGCAGGGACAATGAACACTGAAGCTTTCTTT	CASSQDWAGTMNTEAFF
TRBV6-1	NA	TRBD2	TRBJ2-7	TGTGCCAGCAGTGAGTTTGCTAGCGGGAGACCCCACGAGCAGTACTTC	CASSEFASGRPHEQYF
TRBV10-3	few	NA	TRBJ1-5	TGTGCCATAGGGGATTACAATCAGCCCCAGCATTTT	CAIGDYNQPQHF
TRBV7-9	many	TRBD1	TRBJ2-5	TGTGCCAGCAGCCCGGACAGGCTCCAAGAGACCCAGTACTTC	CASSPDRLQETQYF
TRBV9	NA	NA	TRBJ1-4	TGTGCCAGCAGCGCCAGGGTAACTAATGAAAAACTGTTTTTT	CASSARVTNEKLFF
TRBV28	many	NA	TRBJ2-7	TGTGCCAGCAGTTTTATAGGGGTCAACGAGCAGTACTTC	CASSFIGVNEQYF
TRBV5-4	few	NA	TRBJ2-3	TGTGCCAGCAGCCCCCCCTTCGGGAAAGATCCAGATACGCAGTATTTT	CASSPPFGKDPDTQYF
TRBV7-8	many	TRBD1	TRBJ2-7	TGTGCCAGCAGCCAAGGGACAGGTATCTACGAGCAGTACTTC	CASSQGTGIYEQYF
TRBV18	NA	NA	TRBJ2-3	TGTGCCAGCTCACCACCCATGAGCACAGATACGCAGTATTTT	CASSPPMSTDTQYF
TRBV6-1	many	TRBD2	TRBJ2-3	TGTGCCAGCATTAAACTAGCGGTAATGACAGATACGCAGTATTTT	CASIKLAVMTDTQYF
TRBV5-1	many	NA	TRBJ2-4	TGCGCCAGCAGCTTGGCCGCAGGGCCCGGGGAAAACATTCAGTACTTC	CASSLAAGPGENIQYF
TRBV29-1	NA	TRBD1	TRBJ2-7	TGCAGCGTGGCCCAGGACAGGCTCTCCTACGAGCAGTACTTC	CSVAQDRLSYEQYF
TRBV20-1	NA	TRBD2	TRBJ2-7	TGCAGTGCCGAGGCGCCCAGCGGGAGTCGTAACGAGCAGTACTTC	CSAEAPSGSRNEQYF
TRBV11-2	few	NA	TRBJ1-3	TGTGCCAGCAGCGAGAATAGGAACTCTGGAAACACCATATATTTT	CASSENRNSGNTIYF
TRBV2	many	NA	TRBJ1-1	TGTGCCAGCAGTAGAGAGAGCACCACGAACACTGAAGCTTTCTTT	CASSRESTTNTEAFF
TRBV5-1	many	NA	TRBJ1-1	TGCGCCAGCAGCTTAGGGGAGGCGAGGGCTGAAGCTTTCTTT	CASSLGEARAEAFF